The rows below give T cell receptor beta chains drawn from one sample of a study of OX40 agonist ivuxolimab in advanced cancers. The data were produced by immunoSEQ multiplex PCR, yet TCRdb's version contains in-frame clones alone and is incomplete. The sample contains tens of thousands of clones, approximately 90% of which appear only once. Sequencing was performed on CD4+ or CD8+ T cells sorted from blood, taken in a trial of the OX40 agonist ivuxolimab. These receptors all stem from an adult with an advanced solid tumor such as melanoma, head and neck, liver or kidney cancer. The CDR3 runs from the conserved cysteine through the conserved F or W. D genes are given only for firm matches. Clone size is not always given. Where it is, it says once, few, many or a class for expanded clones.

abundance	len	v_gene	j_gene	d_gene	CDR3aa	CDR3nt
.	16	TRBV7-2	TRBJ1-2	.	CASSSGGAGANYGYTF	TGTGCCAGCAGCTCCGGGGGGGCAGGGGCAAACTATGGCTACACCTTC
few	14	TRBV5-4	TRBJ1-3	.	CASRPDLSGNTIYF	TGTGCCAGTCGGCCCGACCTCTCTGGAAACACCATATATTTT
.	16	TRBV18	TRBJ2-3	TRBD1	CASSLRQGATTDTQYF	TGTGCCAGCTCACTTAGACAGGGGGCAACGACAGATACGCAGTATTTT
.	14	TRBV7-2	TRBJ1-2	.	CASSLGSGLGGYTF	TGTGCCAGCAGCTTAGGGTCAGGGCTCGGTGGTTACACCTTC
.	17	TRBV10-3	TRBJ2-7	TRBD1	CATTTILFGQGAYEQYF	TGTGCCACCACCACGATTCTGTTTGGACAGGGGGCCTACGAGCAGTACTTC
.	14	TRBV2	TRBJ2-2	TRBD1	CASSVQGAAGELFF	TGTGCCAGCAGTGTCCAGGGGGCCGCCGGGGAGCTGTTTTTT
.	13	TRBV11-2	TRBJ1-1	.	CASSSRGNTEAFF	TGTGCCAGCAGCAGTAGGGGGAACACTGAAGCTTTCTTT
.	15	TRBV28	TRBJ1-2	.	CASSALEGLNYGYTF	TGTGCCAGCAGTGCCCTCGAGGGTCTGAACTATGGCTACACCTTC
.	15	TRBV10-2	TRBJ1-1	.	CASSAPATGSSEAFF	TGCGCCAGCAGTGCCCCGGCCACGGGGTCGTCCGAAGCTTTCTTT
.	12	TRBV5-6	TRBJ2-3	.	CASSFGTDTQYF	TGTGCCAGCAGCTTTGGCACAGATACGCAGTATTTT
.	15	TRBV9	TRBJ2-7	.	CASSRESQGFYEQYF	TGTGCCAGCAGCCGGGAATCACAGGGATTCTACGAGCAGTACTTC
once	14	TRBV5-6	TRBJ1-4	.	CASSGDRHGEKLFF	TGTGCCAGCAGCGGGGACCGCCACGGGGAAAAACTGTTTTTT
few	15	TRBV7-2	TRBJ1-6	TRBD1	CASSVSWTGGSPLHF	TGTGCCAGCAGCGTTAGTTGGACAGGGGGTTCACCCCTCCACTTT
few	15	TRBV15	TRBJ2-4	TRBD2	CATRSSSGGAYIQYF	TGTGCCACCAGGAGTAGTAGCGGGGGGGCATACATTCAGTACTTC
.	14	TRBV6-1	TRBJ2-3	.	CASSVGTAETTQYF	TGTGCCAGCAGTGTGGGAACTGCAGAGACTACGCAGTATTTT
.	15	TRBV18	TRBJ1-1	.	CASSRTFREITEAFF	TGTGCCAGCTCACGAACCTTCAGGGAGATCACTGAAGCTTTCTTT
once	15	TRBV18	TRBJ1-5	TRBD1	CASSPDRSGGQPQHF	TGTGCCAGCTCACCGGACAGGTCGGGAGGTCAGCCCCAGCATTTT
.	14	TRBV27	TRBJ1-1	.	CASSWGTFGTEAFF	TGTGCCAGCAGTTGGGGGACTTTCGGCACTGAAGCTTTCTTT
.	14	TRBV5-1	TRBJ1-2	TRBD1	CASSRDRSNYGYTF	TGCGCCAGCAGCCGGGACAGATCTAACTATGGCTACACCTTC
.	14	TRBV5-1	TRBJ2-7	TRBD1	CASSWTRQGYEQYF	TGCGCCAGCAGCTGGACGCGACAGGGTTACGAGCAGTACTTC
.	15	TRBV25-1	TRBJ2-5	.	CASSDSRGAGETQYF	TGTGCCAGCAGTGATTCTCGGGGGGCAGGGGAGACCCAGTACTTC
.	13	TRBV11-1	TRBJ1-5	.	CASSLGGGQPQHF	TGTGCCAGCAGCTTAGGGGGAGGTCAGCCCCAGCATTTT
.	15	TRBV2	TRBJ1-5	TRBD1	CASRRQGAINQPQHF	TGTGCCAGCAGGAGACAGGGGGCAATCAATCAGCCCCAGCATTTT
.	15	TRBV5-1	TRBJ2-7	TRBD1	CASSLAGGTGDEQYF	TGCGCCAGCAGCTTGGCGGGGGGGACAGGGGACGAGCAGTACTTC
.	14	TRBV6-6	TRBJ2-2	.	CASSAVRETGELFF	TGTGCCAGCAGTGCCGTGCGAGAGACCGGGGAGCTGTTTTTT
.	14	TRBV5-1	TRBJ1-4	.	CASRIGTVYEKLFF	TGCGCCAGCAGAATTGGGACGGTCTATGAAAAACTGTTTTTT
.	14	TRBV5-4	TRBJ1-1	TRBD1	CASSLVTGGTEAFF	TGTGCCAGCAGCCTGGTCACAGGGGGCACTGAAGCTTTCTTT
once	17	TRBV5-1	TRBJ2-1	.	CASSLGFGAGSYNEQFF	TGCGCCAGCAGCTTGGGGTTCGGAGCCGGATCCTACAATGAGCAGTTCTTC
.	17	TRBV19	TRBJ2-2	.	CASSIKATPGNTGELFF	TGTGCCAGTAGTATTAAAGCGACACCAGGGAACACCGGGGAGCTGTTTTTT
.	11	TRBV28	TRBJ1-2	.	CASRWTAGYTF	TGTGCCAGCAGGTGGACGGCTGGCTACACCTTC
.	15	TRBV5-4	TRBJ2-1	.	CASSPGTPSGNEQFF	TGTGCCAGCAGCCCGGGGACACCCTCAGGCAATGAGCAGTTCTTC
.	13	TRBV5-6	TRBJ2-7	.	CASSLGHGSEQYF	TGTGCCAGCAGCTTGGGACACGGCAGCGAGCAGTACTTC
.	16	TRBV4-3	TRBJ2-4	.	CASSQGPEVDKNIQYF	TGCGCCAGCAGCCAGGGACCGGAGGTGGACAAAAACATTCAGTACTTC
.	13	TRBV4-3	TRBJ2-1	TRBD2	CASSRLAGNEQFF	TGCGCCAGCAGCCGCCTAGCGGGGAATGAGCAGTTCTTC
.	16	TRBV7-9	TRBJ2-3	.	CASSLDRGGTTDTQYF	TGTGCCAGCAGCTTAGACCGTGGGGGGACCACAGATACGCAGTATTTT
.	14	TRBV6-5	TRBJ2-5	TRBD2	CASSYQSGGETQYF	TGTGCCAGCAGTTACCAAAGCGGGGGGGAGACCCAGTACTTC
.	15	TRBV19	TRBJ1-1	.	CASTTTGGMNTEAFF	TGTGCCAGTACCACCACGGGGGGAATGAACACTGAAGCTTTCTTT
.	16	TRBV7-2	TRBJ1-2	TRBD1	CASSPLTGDKRYGYTF	TGTGCCAGCAGCCCCCTGACAGGGGACAAGCGCTATGGCTACACCTTC
.	14	TRBV7-3	TRBJ2-2	TRBD2	CASSWGLASGELFF	TGTGCCAGCAGCTGGGGACTAGCTAGCGGGGAGCTGTTTTTT